This is a list of T cell receptor beta chains from one sample in a study of blood T cell repertoires in COVID-19. The data were produced by immunoSEQ multiplex PCR, yet TCRdb's version contains in-frame clones alone and is incomplete. The sample contains about 420,000 clones, 70% to 90% of which appear only once. The sequenced material came from peripheral blood. These receptors all come from a man younger than 35 with COVID-19, enrolled during active disease. Both conserved end residues are part of each CDR3. D genes are given only for firm matches. Rows may omit the clone size; those that give it use once, few, many or a size class.

size	V	J	D	DNA	CDR3
.	TRBV6-1	TRBJ1-6	TRBD1	TGTGCCAGCAGTGAGACCCTGACAGGGCGAAATTCACCCCTCCACTTT	CASSETLTGRNSPLHF
.	TRBV28	TRBJ1-2	TRBD1	TGTGCCAGCAGCGTCGGGACAGACCCTCTCGGCTACACCTTC	CASSVGTDPLGYTF
.	TRBV7-8	TRBJ2-7	.	TGTGCCAGCAGCTTAGGGGCAGCCCTAACCTACGAGCAGTACTTC	CASSLGAALTYEQYF
.	TRBV5-1	TRBJ1-3	.	TGCGCCAGCAGCGCCACAGGGCCAGGAAACACCATATATTTT	CASSATGPGNTIYF
.	TRBV2	TRBJ1-6	TRBD1	TGTGCCAGCAGTGCCCGACAGGGAATGTATAATTCACCCCTCCACTTT	CASSARQGMYNSPLHF
.	TRBV7-8	TRBJ2-7	.	TGTGCCAGCAGCTCGCCCGCCGAGGGGGACCGGTCCGAGCAGTACTTC	CASSSPAEGDRSEQYF
.	TRBV18	TRBJ2-4	.	TGTGCCAGCTCAAAGGGGGTAGTAGACATTCAGTACTTC	CASSKGVVDIQYF
once	TRBV27	TRBJ1-1	.	TGTGCCACCTGGGGTGTTGAGGGCACTGAAGCTTTCTTT	CATWGVEGTEAFF
.	TRBV5-1	TRBJ2-5	TRBD2	TGCGCCAGCAGCTTGCTAGCGGGAGAGACCCAGTACTTC	CASSLLAGETQYF
.	TRBV2	TRBJ2-3	TRBD2	TGTGCCAGCAGGCACAGGACTAGCGGGGTCACAGATACGCAGTATTTT	CASRHRTSGVTDTQYF
.	TRBV3-1/TRBV3-2	TRBJ2-3	TRBD2	TGTGCCAGCAGCCAAGGCCCTAGCGGGGGAATCACAGATACGCAGTATTTT	CASSQGPSGGITDTQYF
.	TRBV19	TRBJ2-3	TRBD2	TGTGCCAGTAGCTCCCCGGTAGCGGGGATCACAGATACGCAGTATTTT	CASSSPVAGITDTQYF
.	TRBV2	TRBJ2-5	TRBD2	TGTGCCAGCCAACTAGCGGTCCAAGAGACCCAGTACTTC	CASQLAVQETQYF
few	TRBV3-1/TRBV3-2	TRBJ1-5	.	TGTGCCTGCGGGGACGGTTGGCAGCCCCAGCATTTT	CACGDGWQPQHF
.	TRBV6-5	TRBJ2-5	.	TGTGCCAGCAGTTTGAGGGGAGGCGGCGAGACCCAGTACTTC	CASSLRGGGETQYF
.	TRBV3-1/TRBV3-2	TRBJ2-1	.	TGTGCCAGCAGCCAAGTGAGCCGAAGAACCTACAATGAGCAGTTCTTC	CASSQVSRRTYNEQFF
.	TRBV5-1	TRBJ2-3	TRBD2	TGCGCCAGCAGGGGACTAGCGGGAGGGCCTGGTACAGATACGCAGTATTTT	CASRGLAGGPGTDTQYF
.	TRBV20-1	TRBJ2-2	TRBD2	TGCAGTGCTAGTCTAGCGGCGAACACCGGGGAGCTGTTTTTT	CSASLAANTGELFF
.	TRBV4-2	TRBJ2-1	.	TGTGCCAGCAGCCTAAATCCCCATGAGGATGAGCAGTTCTTC	CASSLNPHEDEQFF
.	TRBV2	TRBJ2-4	.	TGTGCCAGCAGTGGGCGGGACTCGGGAAACATTCAGTACTTC	CASSGRDSGNIQYF
.	TRBV6-4	TRBJ1-6	TRBD1	TGTGCCAGCAGGGCGGACAGGGGTGGTAATTCACCCCTCCACTTT	CASRADRGGNSPLHF
.	TRBV29-1	TRBJ1-2	TRBD1	TGCAGCGTTGAAGCGGCCGGGACAGCCGGCTATGGCTACACCTTC	CSVEAAGTAGYGYTF
.	TRBV19	TRBJ1-1	.	TGTGCCAGTAGATGGAGACAGACAAACACTGAAGCTTTCTTT	CASRWRQTNTEAFF
.	TRBV6-5	TRBJ1-5	.	TGTGCCAGCAACTACGACTCTACATCCCGAGCCCAGCATTTT	CASNYDSTSRAQHF
.	TRBV2	TRBJ1-1	.	TGTGCCAGCAGTGCTAGACAGGTCAACACTGAAGCTTTCTTT	CASSARQVNTEAFF
once	TRBV19	TRBJ1-3	TRBD1	TGTGCCAGTACTAGGGACAGGGGGGCCTCTGGAAACACCATATATTTT	CASTRDRGASGNTIYF
.	TRBV19	TRBJ2-7	TRBD2	TGTGCCAGTAGTGCGGGACTAGCGCAAATAGCCTACGAGCAGTACTTC	CASSAGLAQIAYEQYF
.	TRBV18	TRBJ1-2	.	TGTGCCAGCTCACCACAGCCGGGCTATGGCTACACCTTC	CASSPQPGYGYTF
.	TRBV4-1	TRBJ1-2	TRBD1	TGCGCCAGCAGCACAGACAGGGCCAGCTATGGCTACACCTTC	CASSTDRASYGYTF
.	TRBV12-5	TRBJ1-1	.	TGTGCTAGTGGTCACAGGTTTGAAGCTTTCTTT	CASGHRFEAFF
.	TRBV6-1	TRBJ2-3	TRBD2	TGTGCCAGCAGTGAACGTTTCCTAGCGGGGACCACAGATACGCAGTATTTT	CASSERFLAGTTDTQYF
.	TRBV27	TRBJ2-3	TRBD2	TGTGCCAGCAGTTTGGGGAGACTAGCGGGATTCACAGATACGCAGTATTTT	CASSLGRLAGFTDTQYF
.	TRBV30	TRBJ2-7	.	TGTGCCTGGAGACAAAACTACGAGCAGTACTTC	CAWRQNYEQYF
.	TRBV29-1	TRBJ2-7	.	TGCAGCTTCTTACCACACCTGGGGAGTGAGCAGTACTTC	CSFLPHLGSEQYF
once	TRBV2	TRBJ1-5	.	TGTGCCAGCAGCAGGGTCGAGCAGCCCCAGCATTTT	CASSRVEQPQHF
.	TRBV2	TRBJ1-1	.	TGTGCCAGCAGTGTGGAGGGCGCGGACACTGAAGCTTTCTTT	CASSVEGADTEAFF
.	TRBV10-3	TRBJ1-5	TRBD1	TGTGCCATCAGTAAGGGACAGGCCCGCGATCTTAGCAATCAGCCCCAGCATTTT	CAISKGQARDLSNQPQHF
.	TRBV12-3/TRBV12-4	TRBJ2-1	TRBD1	TGTGCCAGCAGTGTCGACAGGGGGCGTGAGCAGTTCTTC	CASSVDRGREQFF
.	TRBV7-2	TRBJ2-7	.	TGTGCCAGCAGCTCCGTCAATGGGAGAACCTACGAGCAGTACTTC	CASSSVNGRTYEQYF
.	TRBV5-1	TRBJ1-4	.	TGCGCCAGCAGTCGCCAATCCCGGCGGTGGAGTGAAAAACTGTTTTTT	CASSRQSRRWSEKLFF
.	TRBV5-6	TRBJ1-2	.	TGTGCCACCCTCCGTGGCGGGGGCGACTTTGCGACCTTC	CATLRGGGDFATF
once	TRBV7-8	TRBJ1-2	.	TGTGCCAGCAGTGTAGATAACTATGGCTACACCTTC	CASSVDNYGYTF
.	TRBV7-9	TRBJ1-1	TRBD1	TGTGCCAGCAGCCAGGGGGCCCCAAGGAACACTGAAGCTTTCTTT	CASSQGAPRNTEAFF
.	TRBV2	TRBJ2-1	TRBD2	TGTGCCAGCAGTGAAGGAACTAGCGGGACTGTCTATGAGCAGTTCTTC	CASSEGTSGTVYEQFF
.	TRBV10-1	TRBJ2-1	.	TGCGCCAGCAGTGAGTCGCCCGGGAATGAGCAGTTCTTC	CASSESPGNEQFF
.	TRBV7-9	TRBJ2-5	.	TGTGCCAGCAGCCGCAGGACAGTACTGAGACAAGAGACCCAGTACTTC	CASSRRTVLRQETQYF
.	TRBV6-5	TRBJ1-2	TRBD1	TGTGCCACCCTAGTGACAGGGACGAGCGGCTACACCTTC	CATLVTGTSGYTF
few	TRBV7-9	TRBJ2-7	.	TGTGCCAGCAGCATTTCCCGGGACAAGTCCTACGAGCAGTACTTC	CASSISRDKSYEQYF
.	TRBV12-3/TRBV12-4	TRBJ2-7	TRBD1	TGTGCCAGCAGACCGGACAGGGCCTACGAGCAGTACTTC	CASRPDRAYEQYF
.	TRBV27	TRBJ2-5	.	TGTGCCAGCAGTAATCCAGGTTGGGAGAGAGAGACCCAGTACTTC	CASSNPGWERETQYF
once	TRBV19	TRBJ2-3	TRBD2	TGTGCCAGTACTCGGACTAGCGGGGGCACAGATACGCAGTATTTT	CASTRTSGGTDTQYF
.	TRBV5-4	TRBJ1-4	TRBD1	TGTGCCAGCAGCGTACGGGACAGTAATGAAAAACTGTTTTTT	CASSVRDSNEKLFF
.	TRBV3-1/TRBV3-2	TRBJ1-1	.	TGTGCCAGCAGAGGACAAGGGCGCACTGAAGCTTTCTTT	CASRGQGRTEAFF
once	TRBV7-9	TRBJ2-5	.	TGTGCCAGCAGCCCTCGACAGGGTTGGGAGGAAGAGACCCAGTACTTC	CASSPRQGWEEETQYF
.	TRBV24-1	TRBJ2-5	TRBD2	TGTGCCACCAGCTCCACCAGGCCTGCTAGCGGGAGAGAGACCCAGTACTTC	CATSSTRPASGRETQYF
.	TRBV6-5	TRBJ2-1	TRBD2	TGTGCCAGCAGCTCGACTAGCGGGGGGGGAAATGAGCAGTTCTTC	CASSSTSGGGNEQFF
few	TRBV14	TRBJ1-1	TRBD1	TGTGCCAGCAGCCAAACGGGACAGCGGAACACTGAAGCTTTCTTT	CASSQTGQRNTEAFF